This T cell receptor (beta chain) was captured in a study of cytomegalovirus exposure and HLA in healthy donors. Whole-study findings and limits: There were reportedly fewer N-insertions in an Asian-associated ancestry cluster than the roughly 700-donor mean, in a later analysis.

The PCR had 60 Vbeta and 13 Jbeta primers. The data were produced by immunoSEQ multiplex PCR, yet TCRdb's version contains in-frame clones alone and is incomplete. The sample lists roughly 150,000 clones, 82% seen once, with over 2.5% in the top ten. In regard to this clone: The antigen is not known.

What was sequenced was PBMCs. This sequence originates from a male donor in good health and CMV-seronegative.

CDR3 residues: CASSLGFGSSYNEQFF. As DNA, the CDR3 is TGTGCCAGCAGCTTAGGTTTCGGGTCCTCCTACAATGAGCAGTTCTTC. J is TRBJ2-1 and V is TRBV7-3; D not resolved. The germline V gene encodes CDR1 SGHTA and CDR2 FQGTGA. V dropped 2 bases and J dropped 0 bases, with 11 bases sitting between them. The CDR3 is 16 amino acids.